Each of the 32 T cell receptor beta chains below was sequenced from the same sample in a study of shared clonotypes between healthy human individuals. Only in-frame clones appear in the TCRdb table, and some are missing; sequencing was by immunoSEQ multiplex PCR. The sample carries over a million clones, approximately 72% recorded once. The specimen was memory CD4+ T cells sorted from blood. Subset noted: CD45RA-negative fraction. These receptors were collected from a man between 18 and 29 years old in good health.

This clone was picked up a small number of times. V usage is TRBV6-1 and J usage is TRBJ1-6, with D perhaps TRBD1 (5 bases). The germline V gene encodes CDR1 MNHNS and CDR2 SASEGT. This CDR3 is 14 amino acids long. Trimming shortened V by 7 bases and J by 6 bases, and 13 bases separated the two germline ends. As DNA, the CDR3 is TGTGCCAGCACTGGGGACGGGACTAATTCACCCCTCCACTTT. Protein sequence: CASTGDGTNSPLHF.

A word on this clone: Other DNA sequences from this sample encode an identical CDR3 as well. The genes are TRBV6-1 and TRBJ2-3, with TRBD1 as a possible D gene (5 bases). The V gene's germline CDR1 is MNHNS and CDR2 SASEGT. V lost 6 bases to trimming and J lost 5 bases, with 6 bases between them. The CDR3 spans 11 residues. The CDR3 nucleotides are TGTGCCAGCAGCAGGGTAGATACGCAGTATTTT. Amino acid sequence: CASSRVDTQYF.

This clone was counted a few times. This chain links TRBV28 with TRBJ2-1; 9 bases map to TRBD2. With V trimmed by 1 base and J by 8 bases, 9 bases remained unmatched. The CDR3 is made up of 16 amino acids. CDR1 and CDR2 from the germline V gene are MDHEN and SYDVKM. In nucleotides, the CDR3 is TGTGCCAGCAGTTTATTCAGGGCGGGAGGGTTTTATGAGCAGTTCTTC. This sequence encodes CASSLFRAGGFYEQFF.

The CDR3 region has the DNA TGTGCCAGCAGCACCGGACAGGGTGATAATGAGCAGTTCTTC. Amino acid sequence: CASSTGQGDNEQFF. V and J are TRBV11-3 and TRBJ2-1; 8 bases line up with TRBD1. The CDR3 runs 14 residues. CDR1 is SGHNT and CDR2 is YENEEA in the germline V gene. The junction had 7 bases not matched to a gene; V was cut back by 5 bases and J by 7 bases. Full variable domain (rest looked up from reference TRBV11-3 and TRBJ2-1): EAGVVQSPRYKIIEKKQPVAFWCNPISGHNTLYWYLQNLGQGPELLIRYENEEAVDDSQLPKDRFSAERLKGVDSTLKIQPAELGDSAVYLCASSTGQGDNEQFFGPGTRLTVL.

This clone occurred a few times. V and J are TRBV6-5 and TRBJ1-2; D is unresolved. The ends were cut back, 4 bases at V and 7 bases at J, with 10 bases in the middle. Germline values: CDR1 MNHEY, CDR2 SVGAGI. This CDR3 is built from 12 residues. CDR3 residues: CASSFRGSGYTF. CDR3 coding DNA: TGTGCCAGCAGTTTTCGGGGTTCTGGCTACACCTTC.

The chain is built from TRBV6-1 and TRBJ1-4; D is possibly TRBD1 (6 bases). V was cut by 5 bases and J by 3 bases, with 10 bases left in between. Germline V CDR1 and CDR2: MNHNS, SASEGT. The CDR3 sequence is 14 residues long. In nucleotides, the CDR3 is TGTGCCAGCAGTATACAGGGTTCTAATGAAAAACTGTTTTTT. It is translated as CASSIQGSNEKLFF.

The chain joins TRBV10-3 to TRBJ2-7; D is uncertain. Germline CDR1 and CDR2: ENHRY and SYGVKD. The CDR3 has 16 residues. Trimming took 4 bases from V and 0 from J, leaving 16 bases between them. CDR3 DNA: TGTGCCATCAGTGGCTCCCTTTGGAGTAGCTCCTACGAGCAGTACTTC. It translates to CAISGSLWSSSYEQYF.

Turning to this clone: A far larger clone is a single base away, which makes a read error likely. The chain employs TRBV11-2 and TRBJ1-1; TRBD1 is a possible D gene (6 bases). This CDR3 has 13 amino acids. V gave up 4 bases and J gave up 1 base, with 7 bases separating them. Germline loops: CDR1 SGHAT, CDR2 FQNNGV. CDR3 sequence (DNA): TGTGCCAGCAGCTACAGGGAGAACACTGAAGCTTTCTTT. This sequence encodes CASSYRENTEAFF.

This clone was detected ten times or more. The J gene is TRBJ2-1, the V gene TRBV2; TRBD2 agrees at 8 bases. This CDR3 is built from 20 residues. Per the germline V gene, CDR1 is SNHLY and CDR2 is FYNNEI. The V and J ends lost 2 bases and 1 base, in that order; junction bases with no gene match: 16. The CDR3 DNA reads TGTGCCAGCAGTGAAATTCCCTCTTTGGGAGCGGGGGAATCCTACAATGAGCAGTTCTTC. It specifies CASSEIPSLGAGESYNEQFF.

V gene TRBV5-1 combines with J gene TRBJ1-3, with 9 bases aligning to TRBD1. Germline CDR1 reads SGHRS; CDR2 reads YFSETQ. CDR3 length equals 16 residues. The trim removed 0 bases at V and 4 bases at J, leaving 5 bases unmatched. CDR3 amino acids: CASSLGTGESGNTIYF. Written as DNA, the CDR3 is TGCGCCAGCAGCTTGGGGACAGGGGAATCGGGAAACACCATATATTTT.

The CDR3 bases are TGTGCCAGCAGTTTATTCGTGGGGGCTACAGGGGCCAACGTCCTGACTTTC. Amino acids: CASSLFVGATGANVLTF. J is TRBJ2-6 and V is TRBV27, with D possibly being TRBD1 (6 bases). Between the trimmed V and J ends, which lost 1 base and 4 bases, there was a span of 14 bases. In germline, CDR1 is MNHEY, CDR2 SMNVEV (reference sequence). The CDR3 totals 17 residues.

The V call is TRBV4-1, the J call TRBJ2-7; the match to TRBD1 covers 7 bases. J gave up 0 bases and V 5 bases, and 7 bases lay outside the gene matches. This CDR3 has 15 residues. CDR1 is MGHRA and CDR2 is YSYEKL in the germline V gene. The DNA for the CDR3 is TGCGCCAGCAGCTCAACGGACAGGTACTCCTACGAGCAGTACTTC. This gives the protein CASSSTDRYSYEQYF.

The gene calls are TRBV28 and TRBJ1-2; D unresolved. This CDR3 contains 13 residues. Germline loops: CDR1 MDHEN, CDR2 SYDVKM. V dropped 2 bases and J dropped 3 bases, with 7 bases sitting between them. The CDR3 here is CASSLKTDYGYTF. The CDR3 coding sequence is TGTGCCAGCAGTTTAAAAACAGACTATGGCTACACCTTC.

This clone occurred many times. The V gene is TRBV10-3, the J gene TRBJ2-7; D is uncertain. Germline V gives CDR1 ENHRY, CDR2 SYGVKD. The CDR3 loop spans 12 amino acids. Trimming removed 10 bases at V and 5 bases at J, with 15 bases between. The chain's CDR3 is CASGRSRDEQYF. The CDR3 DNA is TGTGCCAGCGGACGGTCCAGAGACGAGCAGTACTTC.

V is TRBV28 and J is TRBJ2-2; possibly TRBD1 for D (6 bases). V lost 6 bases to trimming and J lost 7 bases, with 18 bases between them. This CDR3 is built from 15 residues. The germline gives CDR1 MDHEN, CDR2 SYDVKM. CDR3 loop: CASSSTDWGLGELFF. In nucleotides, the CDR3 is TGTGCCAGCAGCTCCACGGACTGGGGGCTCGGGGAGCTGTTTTTT.

The chain uses TRBV27 and TRBJ2-1; D ambiguous. CDR3 length: 16 residues. V lost 3 bases to trimming and J lost 5 bases, with 17 bases between them. The germline V gene encodes CDR1 MNHEY and CDR2 SMNVEV (reference sequence). Here the CDR3 DNA reads TGTGCCAGCAGTTTGCCGGGTTCGAGCGCCCACAATGAGCAGTTCTTC. It is translated as CASSLPGSSAHNEQFF.

The chain is built from TRBV15 and TRBJ2-6, with D hard to call. Trimming shortened V by 6 bases and J by 0 bases, and 12 bases separated the two germline ends. The CDR3 sequence is 16 residues long. The germline CDR1 and CDR2 sequences are LNHNV and YYDKDF (reference sequence). The chain's CDR3 is CATRGTIYSGANVLTF. The CDR3 nucleotides read TGTGCCACCAGGGGCACAATCTACTCTGGGGCCAACGTCCTGACTTTC.

The chain is built from TRBV7-9 and TRBJ2-1; 14 bases fit TRBD2. V was clipped by 2 bases and J by 7 bases; unmatched bases: 1. CDR1 is SEHNR, CDR2 FQNEAQ, per germline (reference sequence). There are 15 residues in the CDR3. The CDR3 spells CASSLRTSGRNEQFF. The CDR3 coding sequence is TGTGCCAGCAGCTTAAGGACTAGCGGGAGGAATGAGCAGTTCTTC.

The chain joins TRBV7-8 to TRBJ2-3; D possibly corresponds to TRBD1 (5 bases). V was pared by 5 bases and J by 4 bases, with 16 bases between. CDR3 length: 15 amino acids. From germline, CDR1 is SGHVS and CDR2 FQNEAQ. This CDR3 is CASSTRAKSADTQYF. CDR3 DNA sequence: TGTGCCAGCAGCACCAGGGCCAAGTCCGCAGATACGCAGTATTTT.

The gene calls are TRBV6-5 and TRBJ2-2; 10 bases are a match to TRBD1. J lost 6 bases, V lost 5 bases, and 3 bases had no gene match. This CDR3 spans 14 amino acids. Germline V gene sequence: CDR1 MNHEY, CDR2 SVGAGI. CDR3 in amino acids: CASSRGTGAGELFF. CDR3 bases: TGTGCCAGCAGTCGAGGGACAGGGGCCGGGGAGCTGTTTTTT.

In this sample, this clone turned up a few times. The chain is built from TRBV21-1 and TRBJ2-5; the table's TRBD1 call for D was not verified on the DNA. TRBV21-1 constitutes a pseudogene. The CDR3 sequence is 23 residues long. In nucleotides, the CDR3 is TGTGCCAGCATAGTCGGGGAGCCCGGGACATCCGGCTTGGGGATACAGGGAGAAGAGACCCAGTACTTC. Translation gives CASIVGEPGTSGLGIQGEETQYF.

V and J are TRBV7-3 and TRBJ2-2; the D is unclear. The CDR3 consists of 14 residues. CDR1 and CDR2 (germline): SGHTA, FQGTGA. V gave up 5 bases and J gave up 3 bases, with 10 bases separating them. The CDR3 region is CASSADADTGELFF. CDR3 coding DNA: TGTGCCAGCAGCGCCGACGCTGACACCGGGGAGCTGTTTTTT.

The chain links TRBV7-2 to TRBJ1-1; D call uncertain. Germline V gene lookup returns CDR1 SGHTA and CDR2 FQGNSA. The CDR3 loop spans 12 amino acids. Trimming left V 6 bases short and J 4 bases short, with 9 bases between. CDR3 region: CASRPVSTEAFF. The DNA for the CDR3 is TGTGCCAGCAGGCCTGTGAGCACTGAAGCTTTCTTT.

This clone was seen only a few times. V and J are TRBV27 and TRBJ2-7; 8 bases map to TRBD1. Germline CDR1 and CDR2: MNHEY and SMNVEV (reference sequence). CDR3 length: 15 amino acids. Unmatched junction bases numbered 5, after V lost 1 base and J lost 3 bases. CDR3 bases: TGTGCCAGCAGTTTATACTGGACAGGGTTCTACGAGCAGTACTTC. Translated, it gives CASSLYWTGFYEQYF.

On this clone: A single base separates this from a much larger clone, so it may be a read error. Additional DNA sequences in this sample encode the identical CDR3. This sequence joins TRBV7-3 and TRBJ2-3; D ambiguous. The V gene's germline CDR1 is SGHTA and CDR2 FQGTGA. V lost 2 bases and J lost 1, with 1 base in between. There are 12 residues in the CDR3. CDR3 loop: CASSLGTDTQYF. CDR3 coding DNA: TGTGCCAGCAGCTTAGGCACAGATACGCAGTATTTT.

The sample holds a few counts of this clone. The chain uses TRBV6-5 and TRBJ2-7; D is unresolved. V was trimmed by 6 bases and J by 2 bases, leaving 17 bases between them. The CDR3 consists of 15 residues. Per germline, CDR1 MNHEY and CDR2 SVGAGI. CDR3 sequence: CASRNGPTPTYEQYF. The CDR3 DNA reads TGTGCCAGCAGAAATGGGCCGACCCCTACCTACGAGCAGTACTTC.

The DNA for the CDR3 is TGTGCCTGGAGTCCGACGGGTTTGAACACTGAAGCTTTCTTT. It codes for CAWSPTGLNTEAFF. The chain joins TRBV30 to TRBJ1-1; no reliable D call. This CDR3 contains 14 residues. Trimming removed 2 bases at V and 0 bases at J, with 10 bases between. The V gene's germline CDR1 is GTSNPN and CDR2 SVGIG (reference sequence).

The chain employs TRBV5-1 and TRBJ2-3; a weak D match, TRBD1 (5 bases). The CDR3 is 15 residues long. Germline assignment: CDR1 SGHRS and CDR2 YFSETQ. V was clipped by 7 bases and J by 2 bases, with 17 bases between them. CDR3 loop: CASSPDSANTDTQYF. The DNA for the CDR3 is TGCGCCAGCTCCCCCGACAGCGCGAACACAGATACGCAGTATTTT.

As concerns this clone: A much larger clone differs from this one at a single base, so this may be a read error. Other nucleotide sequences in the sample specify the same CDR3. The chain's CDR3 is CASSRDSSYEQYF. The DNA for the CDR3 is TGTGCCAGCAGCCGGGATAGCTCCTACGAGCAGTACTTC. V gene TRBV28 combines with J gene TRBJ2-7; a possible D gene is TRBD2 (5 bases). V lost 6 bases and J lost 0, with 9 bases in between. The CDR3 runs 13 residues. CDR1 and CDR2 from the germline V gene are MDHEN and SYDVKM.

The CDR3 reads CAGARTGLGTDTQYF. CDR3 nucleotides: TGTGCCGGGGCTCGGACAGGGCTGGGCACAGATACGCAGTATTTT. The chain has TRBV19 and TRBJ2-3, with 8 bases lining up with TRBD1. CDR3 length equals 15 residues. Trimming cost V 11 bases and J 1 base; bases outside gene matches: 11. Germline CDR1 LNHDA, CDR2 SQIVND (reference sequence).

The table lists this clone with a count of one. The rearrangement links TRBV5-1 to TRBJ2-2; D could derive from TRBD1 or TRBD2 (5 bases each). Per the germline V gene, CDR1 is SGHRS and CDR2 is YFSETQ. The CDR3 sequence is 15 residues long. Deletions cut 2 bases from V and 1 base from J, with 9 bases between. The CDR3 bases are TGCGCCAGCAGCTTCGGGACGGTGAACACCGGGGAGCTGTTTTTT. Encoded protein: CASSFGTVNTGELFF.

CDR3 amino acids: CASKTGNEKLFF. In nucleotides, the CDR3 is TGTGCCAGCAAGACAGGGAACGAAAAACTGTTTTTT. This sequence joins TRBV19 and TRBJ1-4, with TRBD1 matching over 7 bases. The ends lost 9 bases at V and 8 bases at J; junction bases unmatched: 6. The germline CDR1 and CDR2 sequences are LNHDA and SQIVND (reference sequence). This CDR3 comprises 12 residues. The full variable domain, in which reference TRBV19 and TRBJ1-4 provide the parts outside the CDR3, is DGGITQSPKYLFRKEGQNVTLSCEQNLNHDAMYWYRQDPGQGLRLIYYSQIVNDFQKGDIAEGYSVSREKKESFPLTVTSAQKNPTAFYLCASKTGNEKLFFGSGTQLSVL.